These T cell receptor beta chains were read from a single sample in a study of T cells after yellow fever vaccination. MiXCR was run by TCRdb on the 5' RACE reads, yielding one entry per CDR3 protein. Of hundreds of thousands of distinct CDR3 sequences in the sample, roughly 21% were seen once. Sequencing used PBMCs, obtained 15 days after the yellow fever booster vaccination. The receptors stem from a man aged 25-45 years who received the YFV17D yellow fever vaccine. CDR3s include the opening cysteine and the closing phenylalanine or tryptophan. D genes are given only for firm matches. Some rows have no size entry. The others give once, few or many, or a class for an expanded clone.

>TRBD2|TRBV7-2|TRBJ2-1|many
TGTGCCAGCAGCCTTTCCCTAGCGGGAGAGGATAATGAGCAGTTCTTC
CASSLSLAGEDNEQFF
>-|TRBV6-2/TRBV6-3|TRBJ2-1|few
TGTGCCAGCAGTTACACTGTCGGGGCAAGCTCCTACAATGAGCAGTTCTTC
CASSYTVGASSYNEQFF
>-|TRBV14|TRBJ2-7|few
TGTGCCAGCAGCCAAGATTATCCCCTAGTCGGGGCTAGGGAGCAGTACTTC
CASSQDYPLVGAREQYF
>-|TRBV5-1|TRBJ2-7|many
TGCGCCAGCAGCTTGGGAGGCGAGCAGTACTTC
CASSLGGEQYF
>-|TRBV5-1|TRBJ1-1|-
TGCGCCAGCAGCTCCCCTCCGGTTTTCACTGAAGCTTTCTTT
CASSSPPVFTEAFF
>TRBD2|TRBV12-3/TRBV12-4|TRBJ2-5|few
TGTGCCAGCAGAACCCTCTCGGGAGGGCAAGAGACCCAGTACTTC
CASRTLSGGQETQYF
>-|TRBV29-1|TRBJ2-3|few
TGCAGCGTTGTATTAGTACTCTCAGATACGCAGTATTTT
CSVVLVLSDTQYF
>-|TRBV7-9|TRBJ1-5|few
TGTGCCAGCAGCTTAGGGGCCAATCAGCCCCAGCATTTT
CASSLGANQPQHF
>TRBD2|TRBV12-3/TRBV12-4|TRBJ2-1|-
TGTGCCAGCAGTTTAGGGGCTAGCGGGAGGGCCTCCAATGAGCAGTTCTTC
CASSLGASGRASNEQFF
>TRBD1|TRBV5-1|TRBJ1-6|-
TGCGCCAGCAGCTACAGGGGTTGGCATTCACCCCTCCACTTT
CASSYRGWHSPLHF
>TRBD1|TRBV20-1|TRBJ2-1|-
TGCAGTGCTGAAGACAGGGCGGCCTACAATGAGCAGTTCTTC
CSAEDRAAYNEQFF
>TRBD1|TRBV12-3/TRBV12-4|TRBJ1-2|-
TGTGCCAGCAGTTTTGGCCAGGGGGCTAATGGCTACACCTTC
CASSFGQGANGYTF
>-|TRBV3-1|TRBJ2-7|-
TGTGCCAGCAGCCAAGACCCTAGCGAGCACTACGAGCAGTACTTC
CASSQDPSEHYEQYF
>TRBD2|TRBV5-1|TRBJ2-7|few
TGCGCCAGCAGCCCCGGGACTACCGATGGGGAGCAGTACTTC
CASSPGTTDGEQYF
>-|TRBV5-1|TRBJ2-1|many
TGTGCCAGCAGCTTAGTCTACAATGAGCAGTTCTTC
CASSLVYNEQFF
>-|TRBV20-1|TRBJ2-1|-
TGCAGTGGGGTAGACAACAATGAGCAGTTCTTC
CSGVDNNEQFF
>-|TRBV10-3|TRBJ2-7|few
TGTGCCATCAGTGTCGGGGACTCAATATACGAGCAGTACTTC
CAISVGDSIYEQYF
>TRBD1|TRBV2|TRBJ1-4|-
TGTGCCAGCCAGAGGGACAGGGGAGATGAAAAACTGTTTTTT
CASQRDRGDEKLFF
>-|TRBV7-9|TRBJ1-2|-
TGTGCCAGCAGCTTGAACAGAGTCTATGGCTACACCTTC
CASSLNRVYGYTF